This TCR beta chain was recorded in a study of beta chain features in type 1 diabetes. A note on this clone: Antigen unknown.

The CDR3 is 14 residues long. Germline CDR1 is SGHRS and CDR2 is YFSETQ. Between the trimmed V and J ends, which lost 1 base and 2 bases, there was a span of 7 bases. Study-wide results and caveats: It was possible that PCR favored shorter templates, equally so in patients and controls. It was among patients, rather than healthy donors, that naive, central memory and Treg TCRB repertoires appeared more similar.

The investigators reverse transcribed all of the isolated RNA, so they sequenced expressed TCRB transcripts. Using immunoSEQ multiplex PCR, the repertoire was profiled, and TCRdb retains in-frame clones only, with some absent. The sample records under 400,000 clones, roughly an eighth being singletons. The sample was naive CD4+ T cells from blood. This clonotype originated in a man younger than 30 in good health. The genes are TRBV5-1 and TRBJ1-5; perhaps TRBD1 as D (5 bases). CDR3 nucleotides: TGCGCCAGCAGCTTGACAGGCGGCAATCAGCCCCAGCATTTT. Translation: CASSLTGGNQPQHF.